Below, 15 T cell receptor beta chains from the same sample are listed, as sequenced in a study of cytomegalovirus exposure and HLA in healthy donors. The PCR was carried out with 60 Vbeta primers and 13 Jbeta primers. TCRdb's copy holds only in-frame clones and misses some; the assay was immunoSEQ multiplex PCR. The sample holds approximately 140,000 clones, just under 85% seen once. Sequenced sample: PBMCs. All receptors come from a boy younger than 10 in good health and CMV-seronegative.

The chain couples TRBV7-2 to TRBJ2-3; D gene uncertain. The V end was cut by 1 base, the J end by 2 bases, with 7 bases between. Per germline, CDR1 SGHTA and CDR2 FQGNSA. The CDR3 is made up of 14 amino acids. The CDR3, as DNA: TGTGCCAGCAGCTTAGGAGGATTCACAGATACGCAGTATTTT. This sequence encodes CASSLGGFTDTQYF.

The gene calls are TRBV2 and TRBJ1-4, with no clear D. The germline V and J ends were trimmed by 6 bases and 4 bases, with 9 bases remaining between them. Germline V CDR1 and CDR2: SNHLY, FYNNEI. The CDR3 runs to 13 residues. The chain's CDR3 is CASRERYNEKLFF. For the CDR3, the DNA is TGTGCCAGCAGGGAGAGGTATAATGAAAAACTGTTTTTT.

The CDR3 here is CASSIDPRVLGYTF. Written as DNA, the CDR3 is TGTGCCAGTAGTATAGATCCGAGGGTCCTTGGCTACACCTTC. The J gene is TRBJ1-2, the V gene TRBV19; D ambiguous. V was shortened by 0 bases and J by 7 bases, with 12 bases between the two germline ends. Germline V gives CDR1 LNHDA, CDR2 SQIVND (reference sequence). The CDR3 loop spans 14 amino acids.

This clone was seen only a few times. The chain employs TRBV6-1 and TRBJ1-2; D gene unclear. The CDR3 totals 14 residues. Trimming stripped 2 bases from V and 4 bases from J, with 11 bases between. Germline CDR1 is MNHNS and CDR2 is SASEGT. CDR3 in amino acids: CASSESSFSYGYTF. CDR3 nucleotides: TGTGCCAGCAGTGAATCCTCTTTTTCCTATGGCTACACCTTC.

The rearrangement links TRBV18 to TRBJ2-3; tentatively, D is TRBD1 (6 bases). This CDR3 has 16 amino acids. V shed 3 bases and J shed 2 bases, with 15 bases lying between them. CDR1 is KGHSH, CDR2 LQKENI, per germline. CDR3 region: CASSPQGSLLTDTQYF. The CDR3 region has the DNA TGTGCCAGCTCACCCCAGGGGAGCCTTCTCACAGATACGCAGTATTTT. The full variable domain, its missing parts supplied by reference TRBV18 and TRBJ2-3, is NAGVMQNPRHLVRRRGQEARLRCSPMKGHSHVYWYRQLPEEGLKFMVYLQKENIIDESGMPKERFSAEFPKEGPSILRIQQVVRGDSAAYFCASSPQGSLLTDTQYFGPGTRLTVL.

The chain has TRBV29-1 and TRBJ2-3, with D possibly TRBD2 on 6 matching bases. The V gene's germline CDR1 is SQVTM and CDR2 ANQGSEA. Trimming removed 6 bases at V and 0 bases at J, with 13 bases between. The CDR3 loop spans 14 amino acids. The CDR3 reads CSVGRGASTDTQYF. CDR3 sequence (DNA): TGCAGCGTCGGGCGGGGAGCTAGCACAGATACGCAGTATTTT.

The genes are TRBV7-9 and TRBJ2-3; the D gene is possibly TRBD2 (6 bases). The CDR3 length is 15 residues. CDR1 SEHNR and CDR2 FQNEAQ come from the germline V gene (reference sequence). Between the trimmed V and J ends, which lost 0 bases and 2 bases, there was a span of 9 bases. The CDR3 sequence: CASSLAPGDTDTQYF. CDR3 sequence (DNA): TGTGCCAGCAGCTTAGCTCCGGGGGACACAGATACGCAGTATTTT.

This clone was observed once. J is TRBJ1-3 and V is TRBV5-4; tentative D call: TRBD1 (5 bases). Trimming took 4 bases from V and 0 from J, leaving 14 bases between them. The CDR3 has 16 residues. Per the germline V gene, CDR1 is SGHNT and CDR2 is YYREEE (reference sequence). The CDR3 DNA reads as TGTGCCAGCAGCCGCCGGGGGTCCAGCTCTGGAAACACCATATATTTT. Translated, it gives CASSRRGSSSGNTIYF.

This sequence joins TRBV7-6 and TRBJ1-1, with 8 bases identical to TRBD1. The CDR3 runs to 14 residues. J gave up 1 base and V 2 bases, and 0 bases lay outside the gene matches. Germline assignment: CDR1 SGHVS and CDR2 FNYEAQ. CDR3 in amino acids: CASSLQGANTEAFF. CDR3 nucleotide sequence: TGTGCCAGCAGCTTACAGGGGGCGAACACTGAAGCTTTCTTT.

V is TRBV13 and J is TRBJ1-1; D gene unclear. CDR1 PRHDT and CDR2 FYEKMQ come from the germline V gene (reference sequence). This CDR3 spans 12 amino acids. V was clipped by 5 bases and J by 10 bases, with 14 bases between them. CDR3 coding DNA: TGTGCCAGCAGCCCCGTGGCTGAACGAGCTTTCTTT. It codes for CASSPVAERAFF.

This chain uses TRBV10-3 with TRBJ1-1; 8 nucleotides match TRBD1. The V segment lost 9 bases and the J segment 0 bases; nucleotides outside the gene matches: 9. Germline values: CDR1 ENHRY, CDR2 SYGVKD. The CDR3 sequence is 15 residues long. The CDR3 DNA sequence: TGTGCCATATCCAGGGGGCGAGAGATGAACACTGAAGCTTTCTTT. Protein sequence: CAISRGREMNTEAFF.

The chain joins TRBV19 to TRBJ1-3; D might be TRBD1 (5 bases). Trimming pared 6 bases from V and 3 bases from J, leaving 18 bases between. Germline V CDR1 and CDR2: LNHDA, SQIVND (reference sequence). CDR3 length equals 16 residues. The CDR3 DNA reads TGTGCCAGTAGACCTCTGGACAAGTCTTATGGAAACACCATATATTTT. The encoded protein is CASRPLDKSYGNTIYF.

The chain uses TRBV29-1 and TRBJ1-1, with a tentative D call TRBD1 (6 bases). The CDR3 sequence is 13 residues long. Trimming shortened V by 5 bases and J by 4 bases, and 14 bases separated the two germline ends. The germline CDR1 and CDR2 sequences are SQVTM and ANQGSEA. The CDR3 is CSVTSQGSTEAFF. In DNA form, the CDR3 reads TGCAGCGTTACTTCACAGGGATCCACTGAAGCTTTCTTT.

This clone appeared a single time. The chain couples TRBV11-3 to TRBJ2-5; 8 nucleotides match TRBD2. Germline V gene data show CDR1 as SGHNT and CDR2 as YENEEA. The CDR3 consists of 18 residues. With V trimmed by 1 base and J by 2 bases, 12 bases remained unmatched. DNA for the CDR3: TGTGCCAGCAGCTTAGCCCGCTCTGATTTAGCGGGACAAGAGACCCAGTACTTC. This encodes CASSLARSDLAGQETQYF.

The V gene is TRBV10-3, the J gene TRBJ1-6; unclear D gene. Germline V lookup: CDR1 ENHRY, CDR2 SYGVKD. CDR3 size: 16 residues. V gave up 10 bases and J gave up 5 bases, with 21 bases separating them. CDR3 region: CATTPARESNNSPLHF. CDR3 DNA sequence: TGTGCCACCACCCCGGCGAGGGAATCGAATAATTCACCCCTCCACTTT.